The 2 T cell receptor beta chains below all came from one sample that was sequenced in a study of regulatory T cells in long-lasting Graves disease. Time point indicated: persistent/refractory GD, antithyroid drugs over 5 years with positive TRAb. Extracted PBMC RNA gave rise to the TCR library. The TCR beta library used iRepertoire HTBI primers with Arm-PCR amplification of CDR3. TCRdb passed the multiplex PCR reads through MiXCR, listing each CDR3 protein once. There are some 340,000 distinct CDR3 sequences in the sample; more than 20% occur only once, and around 30% lies in the top ten. Here the sequenced sample was peripheral blood mononuclear cells (PBMCs), taken when the disease was refractory, from a patient treated with antithyroid drugs. These receptors were obtained from a woman aged 40 to 49 with Graves disease.

This clonotype was observed a few times. This chain joins TRBV20-1 and TRBJ2-5; no clear D gene. Trimming shortened V by 6 bases and J by 5 bases, and 10 bases separated the two germline ends. The CDR3 runs 11 residues. Germline CDR1 reads DFQATT; CDR2 reads SNEGSKA (reference sequence). CDR3 in DNA: TGCAGTGCCTCCCCCACGGAGACCCAGTACTTC. Its translation: CSASPTETQYF.

This clonotype was counted ten times or more. The chain joins TRBV11-2 to TRBJ2-7; no clear D gene. Trimming pared 0 bases from V and 4 bases from J, leaving 10 bases between. The CDR3 sequence is 14 residues long. Germline CDR1 and CDR2: SGHAT and FQNNGV. The CDR3 nucleotides read TGTGCCAGCAGCTTAGAAAGATTACCTTACGAGCAGTACTTC. It codes for CASSLERLPYEQYF.